The present T cell receptor beta chain was sequenced within a study of glioma-infiltrating T cells after dendritic cell vaccination. Across the whole study: Dendritic cell vaccination trial patients had either newly diagnosed or recurrent glioblastoma.

CDR1 is GTSNPN and CDR2 is SVGIG in the germline V gene (reference sequence). V was shortened by 2 bases and J by 4 bases, with 15 bases between the two germline ends. The CDR3 covers 16 residues. Method: immunoSEQ multiplex PCR; TCRdb's copy keeps in-frame clones and lacks some. The repertoire holds 49,000 or so clones, approximately 85% seen once, with roughly 11% in the top ten. The sequence came from a human donor with glioblastoma. This chain uses TRBV30 with TRBJ2-6; tentative D call: TRBD2 (5 bases). Sequences were derived from blood, sampled before dendritic cell vaccination. Here the CDR3 reads CAWSRSGVPGANVLTF. The CDR3 DNA follows: TGTGCCTGGAGTAGGTCCGGGGTCCCCGGGGCCAACGTCCTGACTTTC.